Following are 28 T cell receptor beta chains from one sample sequenced in a study of T-cell reconstitution after alpha-beta-depleted transplantation in children. Molecular barcoding with unique molecular identifiers was used for the TCRbeta library. TCRdb itself ran the PCR reads through MiXCR, one entry per CDR3 protein. This sample has about 980,000 distinct CDR3 sequences, with roughly 29% found just once. The specimen was PBMCs, mostly from graft donor cells, collected 360 days after TCRalphabeta/CD19-depleted stem cell transplant. The receptors stem from a boy younger than two who had a stem cell transplant for SCID, so the T cells may come from the graft donor.

The table lists this clonotype with a few counts. The J gene is TRBJ1-2, the V gene TRBV28; D gene unclear. Trimming pared 7 bases from V and 8 bases from J, leaving 14 bases between. Germline CDR1 and CDR2: MDHEN and SYDVKM. There are 12 residues in the CDR3. The CDR3 protein is CASNPRPGGYTF. CDR3 nucleotides: TGTGCCAGCAATCCGAGGCCTGGAGGCTACACCTTC.

The rearrangement links TRBV12-3 or TRBV12-4 to TRBJ2-1; 7 bases align to TRBD2. J lost 7 bases, V lost 7 bases, and 13 bases had no gene match. The CDR3 spans 15 residues. Here the CDR3 reads CASTATGGGLNEQFF. CDR3 in DNA: TGTGCCAGCACGGCTACTGGCGGGGGTTTAAATGAGCAGTTCTTC.

A few counts support this clonotype. This chain links TRBV11-1 with TRBJ1-5, with a weak D call TRBD1 (5 bases). The CDR3 extends over 19 amino acids. Germline values: CDR1 SGHAT, CDR2 FQDESV (reference sequence). Trimming pared 5 bases from V and 0 bases from J, leaving 23 bases between. The CDR3 loop reads CASSPNPRTGEYSNQPQHF. The CDR3, as DNA: TGTGCCAGCAGCCCTAACCCCCGAACAGGAGAATATAGCAATCAGCCCCAGCATTTT. The full variable domain, in which reference TRBV11-1 and TRBJ1-5 provide the parts outside the CDR3, is EAEVAQSPRYKITEKSQAVAFWCDPISGHATLYWYRQILGQGPELLVQFQDESVVDDSQLPKDRFSAERLKGVDSTLKIQPAELGDSAMYLCASSPNPRTGEYSNQPQHFGDGTRLSIL.

This clonotype was detected a few times. This sequence joins TRBV18 and TRBJ1-1, with D unclear. V was cut by 7 bases and J by 5 bases, with 11 bases left in between. The length of the CDR3 is 12 residues. Germline V gives CDR1 KGHSH, CDR2 LQKENI. DNA of the CDR3: TGTGCCAGCTTAAGAGGGTTTACTGAAGCTTTCTTT. This sequence encodes CASLRGFTEAFF.

V gene TRBV6-1 combines with J gene TRBJ2-2, with D maybe TRBD1 (6 bases). V was pared by 7 bases and J by 6 bases, with 15 bases between. The CDR3 loop spans 14 amino acids. The V gene's germline CDR1 is MNHNS and CDR2 SASEGT. The CDR3 DNA reads as TGTGCCAGCACCCGGAGGACAGATGCCGGGGAGCTGTTTTTT. It is translated as CASTRRTDAGELFF.

This clonotype came up a few times. The chain links TRBV20-1 to TRBJ2-7; weak D call: TRBD1 (6 bases). V was shortened by 3 bases and J by 2 bases, with 11 bases between the two germline ends. This CDR3 has 13 amino acids. The germline V gene encodes CDR1 DFQATT and CDR2 SNEGSKA (reference sequence). CDR3 protein: CSASTPGAYEQYF. CDR3 DNA: TGCAGTGCTAGTACCCCAGGGGCCTACGAGCAGTACTTC.

This clonotype was seen a few times. The V call is TRBV5-1, the J call TRBJ1-3; D is unclear. The CDR3 covers 14 residues. Germline CDR1 SGHRS, CDR2 YFSETQ. The V gene lost 2 bases and the J gene lost 2 bases, with 8 bases spanning the gap. The CDR3: CASSFGSAGNTIYF. As DNA, the CDR3 is TGCGCCAGCAGCTTTGGGTCGGCTGGAAACACCATATATTTT.

The chain carries TRBV27 and TRBJ2-1; D is undetermined. V was cut by 0 bases and J by 9 bases, with 12 bases left in between. Germline V gives CDR1 MNHEY, CDR2 SMNVEV (reference sequence). The CDR3 has 14 amino acids. CDR3 residues: CASSLSAHLGEQFF. The CDR3 DNA reads TGTGCCAGCAGTTTATCGGCGCATCTAGGTGAGCAGTTCTTC.

Only a few counts were recorded for this clonotype. This chain connects TRBV7-9 to TRBJ2-7; D is possibly TRBD1 (5 bases). Germline loops: CDR1 SEHNR, CDR2 FQNEAQ (reference sequence). The CDR3 length is 13 residues. Between the trimmed V and J ends, which lost 5 bases and 9 bases, there was a span of 17 bases. The CDR3 DNA reads TGTGCCAGCAGCGTCGGGCCTAACACAGGGCAGTACTTC. Its protein is CASSVGPNTGQYF.

This chain joins TRBV20-1 and TRBJ1-3, with TRBD1 identical over 12 bases. Per germline, CDR1 DFQATT and CDR2 SNEGSKA (reference sequence). The CDR3 has 15 residues. J was trimmed by 5 bases and V by 2 bases; bases with no gene match: 4. The CDR3 reads CSARNRDRGRNTIYF. In DNA form, the CDR3 reads TGCAGTGCTAGAAACCGGGACAGGGGGCGAAACACCATATATTTT.

The chain carries TRBV14 and TRBJ2-7; D might be TRBD1 (6 bases). Trimming stripped 2 bases from V and 0 bases from J, with 11 bases between. The V gene's germline CDR1 is SGHDN and CDR2 FVKESK. The CDR3 totals 15 residues. The CDR3 reads CASSQRTVSSYEQYF. The DNA for the CDR3 is TGTGCCAGCAGCCAAAGGACAGTAAGCTCCTACGAGCAGTACTTC.

This clonotype was detected many times. The J gene is TRBJ2-7, the V gene TRBV4-1; D remains ambiguous. Germline-derived CDR1 and CDR2 are MGHRA and YSYEKL. CDR3 length: 13 amino acids. Trimming left V 3 bases short and J 3 bases short, with 9 bases between. Here the CDR3 reads CASSQGIRYEQYF. CDR3 DNA: TGCGCCAGCAGCCAGGGGATACGCTACGAGCAGTACTTC.

This rearrangement joins TRBV24-1 to TRBJ2-5; D possibly corresponds to TRBD1 (6 bases). CDR1 KGHDR and CDR2 SFDVKD come from the germline V gene. This CDR3 spans 14 amino acids. The V end was cut by 0 bases, the J end by 7 bases, with 11 bases between. CDR3 in DNA: TGTGCCACCAGTGATTTGGGAGAAGGGGGGACCCAGTACTTC. Translated, it gives CATSDLGEGGTQYF.

The rearrangement joins TRBV7-2 to TRBJ1-3; a possible D gene is TRBD1 (5 bases). The V gene's germline CDR1 is SGHTA and CDR2 FQGNSA. V was trimmed by 0 bases and J by 2 bases, leaving 14 bases between them. CDR3 length equals 17 residues. The CDR3 DNA sequence: TGTGCCAGCAGCTTAGCTCTCTCAGGGACCGCTGGAAACACCATATATTTT. It encodes CASSLALSGTAGNTIYF. Full variable domain (outside the CDR3, taken from reference TRBV7-2 and TRBJ1-3): GAGVSQSPSNKVTEKGKDVELRCDPISGHTALYWYRQSLGQGLEFLIYFQGNSAPDKSGLPSDRFSAERTGGSVSTLTIQRTQQEDSAVYLCASSLALSGTAGNTIYFGEGSWLTVV.

This chain uses TRBV7-9 with TRBJ1-1; 8 bases are a match to TRBD1. The CDR3 is made up of 17 amino acids. Germline CDR1 reads SEHNR; CDR2 reads FQNEAQ (reference sequence). With 0 bases clipped from V and 4 bases from J, the junction kept 10 bases outside the gene matches. This CDR3 reads CASSLAPHRGSGTEAFF. CDR3 DNA: TGTGCCAGCAGCTTAGCCCCCCACAGGGGGTCAGGCACTGAAGCTTTCTTT.

This clonotype occurred a few times. This chain uses TRBV3-1 with TRBJ1-1, with a tentative D call TRBD1 (5 bases). CDR3 length: 13 amino acids. CDR1 is LGHDT, CDR2 YNNKEL, per germline (reference sequence). V was clipped by 2 bases and J by 3 bases, with 7 bases between them. As DNA, the CDR3 is TGTGCCAGCAGCCAAACGACAGACACTGAAGCTTTCTTT. Protein: CASSQTTDTEAFF. Filled out from reference TRBV3-1 and TRBJ1-1, the complete variable domain reads DTAVSQTPKYLVTQMGNDKSIKCEQNLGHDTMYWYKQDSKKFLKIMFSYNNKELIINETVPNRFSPKSPDKAHLNLHINSLELGDSAVYFCASSQTTDTEAFFGQGTRLTVV.

In its sample, this clonotype was seen a few times. The chain recombines TRBV10-3 with TRBJ1-2; perhaps TRBD1 as D (5 bases). The V gene lost 2 bases and the J gene lost 7 bases, with 17 bases spanning the gap. The germline CDR1 and CDR2 sequences are ENHRY and SYGVKD. The CDR3 totals 15 residues. The CDR3 DNA follows: TGTGCCATCAGTGAGCTGAGCGAGGGGTTTGCTGGCTACACCTTC. It encodes CAISELSEGFAGYTF.

The rearrangement links TRBV15 to TRBJ1-6; 8 bases are shared with TRBD1. The germline gives CDR1 LNHNV, CDR2 YYDKDF (reference sequence). V was clipped by 10 bases and J by 8 bases; unmatched bases: 7. The CDR3 runs 13 residues. In nucleotides, the CDR3 is TGTGCCATCGGACAGGGCCGGGATTCACCCCTCCACTTT. As protein: CAIGQGRDSPLHF.

This clonotype was seen a few times. This chain uses TRBV15 with TRBJ2-5; 9 nucleotides line up with TRBD2. The trim removed 1 base at V and 2 bases at J, leaving 8 bases unmatched. Germline V gene sequence: CDR1 LNHNV, CDR2 YYDKDF (reference sequence). This CDR3 has 17 residues. The CDR3, as DNA: TGTGCCACCAGCAGAGGTTCTAGCGGGGCCTTTCAAGAGACCCAGTACTTC. It yields the protein CATSRGSSGAFQETQYF.

This clonotype was detected many times. The chain uses TRBV29-1 and TRBJ2-2, with 7 positions matching TRBD1. V trimming: 5 bases; J trimming: 3 bases; junction bases outside the gene matches: 9. CDR3 length: 15 amino acids. Germline CDR1 and CDR2: SQVTM and ANQGSEA. The CDR3 spells CSVRRQGRDTGELFF. DNA for the CDR3: TGCAGCGTTAGGAGACAGGGAAGAGACACCGGGGAGCTGTTTTTT.

The chain uses TRBV2 and TRBJ1-5, with 7 bases that match TRBD1. V gave up 4 bases and J gave up 3 bases; unmatched junction bases: 15. The germline V gene encodes CDR1 SNHLY and CDR2 FYNNEI. This CDR3 region has 18 residues. The CDR3: CASSGRQGRGGFNQPQHF. Written as DNA, the CDR3 is TGTGCCAGCAGTGGACGACAGGGAAGGGGTGGTTTCAATCAGCCCCAGCATTTT.

This clonotype was observed a handful of times. This chain uses TRBV11-1 with TRBJ2-2; 11 bases align to TRBD1. Germline assignment: CDR1 SGHAT and CDR2 FQDESV (reference sequence). The CDR3 is made up of 18 amino acids. The trim removed 4 bases at V and 3 bases at J, leaving 10 bases unmatched. In DNA, the CDR3 is TGTGCCAGCAGCTCCGGGACAGGGGGATTTCTGGACACCGGGGAGCTGTTTTTT. Residues: CASSSGTGGFLDTGELFF. The whole variable domain, filled in from reference TRBV11-1 and TRBJ2-2, reads EAEVAQSPRYKITEKSQAVAFWCDPISGHATLYWYRQILGQGPELLVQFQDESVVDDSQLPKDRFSAERLKGVDSTLKIQPAELGDSAMYLCASSSGTGGFLDTGELFFGEGSRLTVL.

A few counts support this clonotype. The J gene is TRBJ2-1, the V gene TRBV11-2; TRBD1 agrees at 12 bases. The CDR3 loop spans 16 amino acids. Trimming at V came to 5 bases and at J to 5 bases, leaving 7 bases not matched to a gene. Germline V gene sequence: CDR1 SGHAT, CDR2 FQNNGV. The CDR3 sequence is CASSQTRDRGHNEQFF. The CDR3 DNA follows: TGTGCCAGCAGCCAGACCCGGGACAGGGGGCACAATGAGCAGTTCTTC.

The V call is TRBV7-2, the J call TRBJ2-7, with 7 bases lining up with TRBD1. The CDR3 consists of 22 residues. The germline gives CDR1 SGHTA, CDR2 FQGNSA. The J segment lost 2 bases and the V segment lost 3 bases, leaving 28 bases of the junction unmatched. CDR3 sequence (DNA): TGTGCCAGCAGCTTCAGGGACAGCTCTGAGTCTGACTGGTTCGCCTCGGCCTACGAGCAGTACTTC. Translated, it gives CASSFRDSSESDWFASAYEQYF.

As regards this clonotype: The junction differs from germline at one of its ends, possibly a read error. The chain carries TRBV5-1 and TRBJ2-1, with D perhaps matching TRBD2 (7 bases). The germline V gene has CDR1 SGHRS and CDR2 YFSETQ. The CDR3 consists of 15 residues. The CDR3 is CASSVTGGPYSEQFF. As DNA, the CDR3 is TGCGCCAGCAGCGTTACGGGGGGCCCCTACAGTGAGCAGTTCTTC.

This sequence joins TRBV6-1 and TRBJ1-3; D not certain. The V gene's germline CDR1 is MNHNS and CDR2 SASEGT. The CDR3 runs to 16 residues. Trimming took off 0 bases at V and 4 bases at J, with 13 bases between the two ends. This CDR3 is CASSEAEGLQGNTIYF. CDR3 in DNA: TGTGCCAGCAGTGAAGCTGAGGGTCTACAAGGAAACACCATATATTTT.

This clonotype turned up a few times. V is TRBV12-3 or TRBV12-4 and J is TRBJ2-3; the D gene is possibly TRBD2 (5 bases). The CDR3 covers 15 residues. Deletions cut 7 bases from V and 4 bases from J, with 18 bases between. The CDR3 coding sequence is TGTGCCAGCATCCCCCGGCGGGCGGCCTCAGATACGCAGTATTTT. Residues: CASIPRRAASDTQYF.

This clonotype was recorded once. The chain has TRBV30 and TRBJ1-5; D is unresolved. This CDR3 is built from 13 residues. From germline, CDR1 is GTSNPN and CDR2 SVGIG (reference sequence). V lost 2 bases, J lost 7 bases, and 12 bases lay in between. In nucleotides, the CDR3 is TGTGCCTGGAGTACACACAGTGGGCAGCCCCAGCATTTT. Translating it yields CAWSTHSGQPQHF.